This T cell receptor beta chain came from a study of blood T cell repertoires in COVID-19. Study-level background: The United States, Italy and Spain provided the acute and convalescent COVID-19 samples. PBMCs, B-cell-depleted T cells, or T cells provided the cDNA or gDNA that made up the material.

As handled by the study authors: Researchers report that nucleated cell counts were estimated from reference gene primer amplification. Libraries were prepared by immunoSEQ multiplex PCR; TCRdb keeps only in-frame clonotypes and omits some of them. For V, J and clone size, that table is used; D and trimming come from the DNA. This table has just over 300,000 clones, 70% to 90% appearing once. Allocation to cohorts depended on clinical history reported by the participants. The germline CDR1 and CDR2 sequences are LNHDA and SQIVND (reference sequence). Trimming pared 5 bases from V and 5 bases from J, leaving 10 bases between. This CDR3 has 12 amino acids.

The sample consisted of PBMCs or T cells enriched from blood (not recorded which). This chain connects TRBV19 to TRBJ2-7, with D possibly TRBD1 on 6 matching bases. This TCR was sampled from a man aged 25-45 years who had recovered from COVID-19. DNA of the CDR3: TGTGCCAGTAGTGCGGACAGCAACGAGCAGTACTTC. It translates to CASSADSNEQYF.